The 16 T cell receptor beta chains in this list originate from one sample, sequenced in a study of T cell repertoires in cytomegalovirus infection (dated by TCRdb to the late 2010s). Antigens for these TCRs are unknown. The treatment or condition label here, explained by the study, means: in vitro stimulation with specific CMV peptide epitopes to enrich CMV-specific T cells. The listed sequencing device is Illumina HiSeq 1500. The public reads were reprocessed in TCRdb via fastp at Q25 and MiXCR, keeping in-frame beta chains. Every CDR3 protein is listed once, alongside the most common genes and DNA of its rows. The sample profile shows 160,000 or so distinct CDR3 sequences; approximately 21% of them were found once. Roughly 25% of the sample is taken by the ten largest. The sample in question was CD8+ T cells from cultured PBMCs, obtained from culture after CMV antigen stimulation. The receptors derive from a human donor in good health (CMV status not recorded). Some clones in this sample may be carry-over from other donors' samples.

This clonotype was detected only a few times. The genes are TRBV28 and TRBJ1-5; 8 positions match TRBD1. The trim removed 5 bases at V and 4 bases at J, leaving 4 bases unmatched. The CDR3 has 14 residues. Germline V gene lookup returns CDR1 MDHEN and CDR2 SYDVKM. CDR3 in DNA: TGTGCCAGCAGTCCAGGGGGCAGGAATCAGCCCCAGCATTTT. Translating it yields CASSPGGRNQPQHF.

The rearrangement links TRBV10-3 to TRBJ2-3, with D possibly TRBD2 on 6 matching bases. The germline V gene has CDR1 ENHRY and CDR2 SYGVKD. V dropped 4 bases and J dropped 1 base, with 9 bases sitting between them. CDR3 length: 14 residues. This chain's CDR3 is CAISVREGTDTQYF. DNA of the CDR3: TGTGCCATCAGTGTAAGGGAGGGCACAGATACGCAGTATTTT.

The sample holds a few counts of this clonotype. The chain uses TRBV4-2 and TRBJ1-2; D perhaps matches TRBD1 (5 bases). Per the germline V gene, CDR1 is LGHNA and CDR2 is YNFKEQ. CDR3 length: 14 amino acids. V was pared by 0 bases and J by 4 bases, with 9 bases between. This CDR3 reads CASSQDVTAYGYTF. The CDR3 DNA reads TGTGCCAGCAGCCAAGATGTGACAGCCTATGGCTACACCTTC.

The chain joins TRBV11-1 to TRBJ1-5; no clear D gene. The CDR3 runs 14 residues. The V and J ends lost 5 bases and 1 base respectively, with 9 bases between them. CDR1 is SGHAT and CDR2 is FQDESV in the germline V gene (reference sequence). The CDR3 loop reads CASSRAGSNQPQHF. CDR3 DNA: TGTGCCAGCAGCCGCGCGGGGAGCAATCAGCCCCAGCATTTT.

In this sample, this clonotype is medium-sized. This chain links TRBV7-6 with TRBJ1-6; D ambiguous. The CDR3 totals 14 residues. Germline V gene data show CDR1 as SGHVS and CDR2 as FNYEAQ. The V end was cut by 5 bases, the J end by 8 bases, with 13 bases between. CDR3 coding DNA: TGTGCCAGCAGCCCGTACCGACGGGATTCACCCCTCCACTTT. Translating gives CASSPYRRDSPLHF. The whole variable domain, remainder taken from reference TRBV7-6 and TRBJ1-6, is GAGVSQSPRYKVTKRGQDVALRCDPISGHVSLYWYRQALGQGPEFLTYFNYEAQQDKSGLPNDRFSAERPEGSISTLTIQRTEQRDSAMYRCASSPYRRDSPLHFGNGTRLTVT.

V and J are TRBV27 and TRBJ2-2; D is ambiguous. V shed 7 bases and J shed 5 bases, with 5 bases lying between them. The CDR3 consists of 11 residues. CDR1 is MNHEY and CDR2 is SMNVEV in the germline V gene (reference sequence). In DNA, the CDR3 is TGTGCCAGCACCGGTACCGGGGAGCTGTTTTTT. It codes for CASTGTGELFF.

This clonotype has more than one count but fewer than ten. The chain recombines TRBV27 with TRBJ1-1; D gene ambiguous. CDR1 and CDR2 (germline): MNHEY, SMNVEV (reference sequence). This CDR3 comprises 13 residues. V was trimmed by 2 bases and J by 0 bases, leaving 4 bases between them. The CDR3 bases are TGTGCCAGCAGTTTACGGATGAACACTGAAGCTTTCTTT. This codes for CASSLRMNTEAFF.

This clonotype has a handful of counts. The CDR3 coding sequence is TGTGCCAGCAGTTTATCCGGACAGGGGAACCAAGAGACCCAGTACTTC. Its protein product is CASSLSGQGNQETQYF. This chain connects TRBV28 to TRBJ2-5, with TRBD1 identical over 9 bases. This CDR3 is built from 16 residues. Losses at the gene ends were 1 base for V and 0 bases for J; bases not matched to a gene: 3. CDR1 is MDHEN, CDR2 SYDVKM, per germline.

This clonotype was seen a single time. This chain links TRBV7-6 with TRBJ1-2; D unresolved. In germline, CDR1 is SGHVS, CDR2 FNYEAQ. CDR3 length: 16 residues. Trimming stripped 5 bases from V and 4 bases from J, with 20 bases between. CDR3 region: CASSPPQESSAYGYTF. DNA of the CDR3: TGTGCCAGCAGCCCCCCCCAGGAGAGCTCAGCCTATGGCTACACCTTC.

There are a few counts of this clonotype. This chain links TRBV4-1 with TRBJ1-4; D perhaps matches TRBD1 (5 bases). The CDR3 contains 14 residues. Germline CDR1 and CDR2: MGHRA and YSYEKL. With 6 bases removed from V and 3 bases from J, the gap between germline ends came to 11 bases. The CDR3 is CASSPAGSNEKLFF. CDR3 nucleotides: TGCGCCAGCAGTCCCGCAGGGTCTAATGAAAAACTGTTTTTT.

This clonotype has more than one count but fewer than ten. The V call is TRBV4-1, the J call TRBJ2-7; D not certain. Trimming left V 1 base short and J 3 bases short, with 10 bases between. Germline V gene sequence: CDR1 MGHRA, CDR2 YSYEKL. The CDR3 has 14 residues. CDR3 amino acids: CASSQGRSDYEQYF. The DNA for the CDR3 is TGCGCCAGCAGCCAAGGCCGGTCCGACTACGAGCAGTACTTC.

The chain is built from TRBV6-2 or TRBV6-3 and TRBJ1-6; D remains ambiguous. V was shortened by 7 bases and J by 9 bases, with 19 bases between the two germline ends. Germline V gene sequence: CDR1 MNHEY, CDR2 SVGEGT. The CDR3 length is 15 residues. The CDR3 sequence: CASTPDRSLRSPLHF. The CDR3 nucleotides read TGTGCCAGCACCCCTGATCGCAGTCTTCGTTCACCCCTCCACTTT.

The rearrangement uses TRBV12-3 or TRBV12-4 and TRBJ1-2, with 7 positions matching TRBD1. Trimming at V came to 6 bases and at J to 2 bases, leaving 6 bases not matched to a gene. The CDR3 runs to 14 residues. CDR3 nucleotides: TGTGCCAGCAGAAGACAGGGAGGGAACTATGGCTACACCTTC. This codes for CASRRQGGNYGYTF.

There are a few counts of this clonotype. The J gene is TRBJ2-7, the V gene TRBV9; 12 bases agree with TRBD2. Germline V gives CDR1 SGDLS, CDR2 YYNGEE. The CDR3 is 16 amino acids. J gave up 3 bases and V 3 bases, and 7 bases lay outside the gene matches. CDR3 sequence: CASSGPGTSGYYEQYF. DNA for the CDR3: TGTGCCAGCAGCGGACCCGGGACTAGCGGGTACTACGAGCAGTACTTC.

The rearrangement uses TRBV30 and TRBJ2-1; D possibly corresponds to TRBD2 (6 bases). Per germline, CDR1 GTSNPN and CDR2 SVGIG (reference sequence). The CDR3 totals 16 residues. V lost 4 bases and J 6 bases, leaving 22 bases between the germline ends. In DNA form, the CDR3 reads TGTGCCTGGAACTCACCAGCGGAGGGTTTTTTCAATGAGCAGTTCTTC. Translated: CAWNSPAEGFFNEQFF.

This clonotype appeared a few times. V usage is TRBV7-8 and J usage is TRBJ2-7; perhaps D is TRBD1 or TRBD2 (6 bases each). This CDR3 spans 14 amino acids. Deletions cut 5 bases from V and 1 base from J, with 12 bases between. CDR1 and CDR2 from the germline V gene are SGHVS and FQNEAQ. The CDR3: CASSLRGVSYEQYF. The CDR3 nucleotides are TGTGCCAGCAGCCTAAGGGGGGTATCCTACGAGCAGTACTTC.